The clone carrying this T cell receptor (beta chain) appeared a few times. V lost 1 base, J lost 5 bases, and 8 bases lay in between. The length of the CDR3 is 13 residues. The V gene's germline CDR1 is SGHDN and CDR2 FVKESK. These data come from a study of beta chain features in type 1 diabetes. The entirety of the isolated RNA underwent reverse transcription, so expressed TCRB transcripts were sequenced. Repertoires were generated with immunoSEQ multiplex PCR, while TCRdb's copy carries only in-frame clones and drops some. The sample has about 320,000 clones; roughly 15% are singletons. The receptor was isolated from a man under 40 in good health. What was sequenced was central memory CD4+ T cells from blood. The chain is built from TRBV14 and TRBJ1-1; D is undetermined. DNA for the CDR3: TGTGCCAGCAGCCAAGGTCTTCGGACTGAAGCTTTCTTT. It codes for CASSQGLRTEAFF.